The present entry profiles one T cell receptor beta chain with its context. As yet, its antigen is unknown. Of the isolated RNA, all was reverse transcribed, and so the sequenced material was expressed TCRB transcripts. Profiling relied on immunoSEQ multiplex PCR, and the TCRdb table lists in-frame clones only, not all of them. The sample has hundreds of thousands of clones, under 20% seen once; the top ten hold 0.023%. Sorted populations all exceeded 95% purity. The data were taken from a study of beta chain features in type 1 diabetes. On the study more broadly: Similarity in age, gender and cell yields was seen between patients and healthy donors.

Study results and limitations: Within the patient group, naive, central memory and Treg TCRB repertoires appeared more similar to each other than within healthy donors. Among type 1 diabetes patients, VDJ junctions had fewer insertions and more deletions.

Trimming removed 6 bases from V and 1 base from J, with 14 bases in between. The CDR3 covers 15 residues. Germline CDR1 is ENHRY and CDR2 is SYGVKD. V gene TRBV10-3 combines with J gene TRBJ2-3, with D perhaps TRBD1 or TRBD2 (6 bases each). The receptor comes from a woman between 18 and 29 years old in good health. The sequenced material came from naive CD4+ T cells from blood. The CDR3 protein is CAIRQGRGGTDTQYF. As DNA, the CDR3 is TGTGCCATCAGGCAGGGTAGGGGGGGCACAGATACGCAGTATTTT.